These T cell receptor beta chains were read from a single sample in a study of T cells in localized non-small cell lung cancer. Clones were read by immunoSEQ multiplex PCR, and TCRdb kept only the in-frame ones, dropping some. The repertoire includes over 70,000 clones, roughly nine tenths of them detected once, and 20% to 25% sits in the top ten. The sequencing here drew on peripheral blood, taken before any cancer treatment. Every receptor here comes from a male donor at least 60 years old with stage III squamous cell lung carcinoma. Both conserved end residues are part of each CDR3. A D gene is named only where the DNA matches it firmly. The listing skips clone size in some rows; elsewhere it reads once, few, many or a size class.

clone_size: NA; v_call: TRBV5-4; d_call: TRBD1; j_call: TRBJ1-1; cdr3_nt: TGTGCCAGCAGCTTGGGGGGGGGACAGAGGAACACTGAAGCTTTCTTT; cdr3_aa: CASSLGGGQRNTEAFF
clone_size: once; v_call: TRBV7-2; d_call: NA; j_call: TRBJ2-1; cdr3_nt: TGTGCCAGCAGCTTAGCGGGGGGAGCCTACAATGAGCAGTTCTTC; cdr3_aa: CASSLAGGAYNEQFF
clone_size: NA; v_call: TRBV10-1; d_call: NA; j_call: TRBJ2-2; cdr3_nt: TGCGCCAGCAGTGACCGATACACCGGGGAGCTGTTTTTT; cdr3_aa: CASSDRYTGELFF
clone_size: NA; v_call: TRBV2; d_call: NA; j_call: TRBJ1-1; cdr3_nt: TGTGCCAGCAGTGAAAGGCAGGGTGTCACTGAAGCTTTCTTT; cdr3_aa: CASSERQGVTEAFF
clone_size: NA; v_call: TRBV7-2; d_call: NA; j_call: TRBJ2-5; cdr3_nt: TGTGCCAGCAGCTTAGGAGGGGGAGGGGTATGGACCCAGTACTTC; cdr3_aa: CASSLGGGGVWTQYF
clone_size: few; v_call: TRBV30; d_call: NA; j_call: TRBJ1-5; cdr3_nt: TGTGCCTGGAGTGTAGAGGATCAGCCCCAGCATTTT; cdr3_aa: CAWSVEDQPQHF
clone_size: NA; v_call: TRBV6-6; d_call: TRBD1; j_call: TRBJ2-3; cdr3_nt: TGTGCCATCACAAGGGGGCCAGCCACAGATACGCAGTATTTT; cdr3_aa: CAITRGPATDTQYF
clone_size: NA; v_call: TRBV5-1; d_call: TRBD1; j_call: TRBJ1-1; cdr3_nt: TGCGCCAGCAGCTTGGCCAGGACAGGGGGGAACACTGAAGCTTTCTTT; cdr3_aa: CASSLARTGGNTEAFF
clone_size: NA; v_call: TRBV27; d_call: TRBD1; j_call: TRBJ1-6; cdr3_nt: TGTGCCAGCAGTTTACGTCCCCCGACAGGGATTACTTCACCCCTCCACTTT; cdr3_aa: CASSLRPPTGITSPLHF
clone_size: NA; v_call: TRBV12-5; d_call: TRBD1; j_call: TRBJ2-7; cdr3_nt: TGTGCTAGTGGTTTCGTTGACAGGGTGCCCTACGAGCAGTACTTC; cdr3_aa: CASGFVDRVPYEQYF
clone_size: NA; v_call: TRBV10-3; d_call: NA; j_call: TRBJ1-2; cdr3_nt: TGTGCCATCAGTGACCAGGGACACACCGATAACACCTTC; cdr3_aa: CAISDQGHTDNTF
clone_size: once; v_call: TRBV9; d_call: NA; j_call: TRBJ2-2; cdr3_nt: TGTGCCAGCAGCGGAGACCACGGGGAGCTGTTTTTT; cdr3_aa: CASSGDHGELFF
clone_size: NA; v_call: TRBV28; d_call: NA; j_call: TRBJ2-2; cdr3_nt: TGTGCCAGCAGTTTAATACAGGTCGGAACCGGGGAGCTGTTTTTT; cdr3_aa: CASSLIQVGTGELFF